What follows are 6 T cell receptor beta chains derived from one specimen sequenced in a study of shared T cell receptors in the human thymus. Only in-frame clones appear in the TCRdb table, and some are missing; sequencing was by immunoSEQ multiplex PCR. Of around 340,000 clones detected, around 95% appear once; the ten largest clones hold roughly 0.02%. The sample was thymocytes. The receptors shown here come from a human donor.

The genes are TRBV5-5 and TRBJ2-7; the match to TRBD1 covers 8 bases. Losses at the gene ends were 1 base for V and 9 bases for J; bases not matched to a gene: 12. Germline V gene sequence: CDR1 SGHKS, CDR2 YYEKEE (reference sequence). The CDR3 consists of 15 residues. The CDR3 region is CASSLRQGRGLGQYF. CDR3 nucleotide sequence: TGTGCCAGCAGCTTGCGACAGGGGAGAGGCCTAGGGCAGTACTTC. The variable domain in full, completed from reference TRBV5-5 and TRBJ2-7, reads DAGVTQSPTHLIKTRGQQVTLRCSPISGHKSVSWYQQVLGQGPQFIFQYYEKEERGRGNFPDRFSARQFPNYSSELNVNALLLGDSALYLCASSLRQGRGLGQYFGPGTRLTVT.

The chain employs TRBV15 and TRBJ2-5; D perhaps matches TRBD2 (5 bases). The last part of the DNA fits TRBJ2-7 better; the J call may be wrong. Germline CDR1 is LNHNV and CDR2 is YYDKDF (reference sequence). This CDR3 is built from 18 residues. The CDR3 DNA is TGTGCCACCAGCAGAGATCTTCCCCATGAGTCCGGGGAGTACGAGCAGTACTTC. Translating gives CATSRDLPHESGEYEQYF.

This chain links TRBV6-4 with TRBJ2-3, with 12 positions matching TRBD2. V gave up 0 bases and J gave up 3 bases; unmatched junction bases: 7. Germline V gene lookup returns CDR1 MRHNA and CDR2 SNTAGT. This CDR3 spans 18 amino acids. CDR3 amino acids: CASSDSMRLAGGTDTQYF. The CDR3 DNA follows: TGTGCCAGCAGTGACTCGATGCGGCTAGCGGGAGGGACAGATACGCAGTATTTT.

The chain has TRBV11-3 and TRBJ2-7; D possibly corresponds to TRBD2 (6 bases). With 1 base removed from V and 5 bases from J, the gap between germline ends came to 12 bases. The CDR3 sequence is 14 residues long. Looked up from germline, CDR1 is SGHNT and CDR2 is YENEEA. The CDR3 spells CASSLGEGEDEQYF. CDR3 nucleotides: TGTGCCAGCAGCTTAGGTGAAGGGGAGGACGAGCAGTACTTC. Full variable domain (rest looked up from reference TRBV11-3 and TRBJ2-7): EAGVVQSPRYKIIEKKQPVAFWCNPISGHNTLYWYLQNLGQGPELLIRYENEEAVDDSQLPKDRFSAERLKGVDSTLKIQPAELGDSAVYLCASSLGEGEDEQYFGPGTRLTVT.

The chain has TRBV4-3 and TRBJ2-4; D remains ambiguous. V was clipped by 0 bases and J by 0 bases, with 12 bases between them. CDR3 length: 17 amino acids. CDR1 and CDR2 (germline): LGHNA, YSLEER. This CDR3 reads CASSQEPVPIAKNIQYF. The DNA for the CDR3 is TGCGCCAGCAGCCAAGAGCCGGTCCCCATAGCCAAAAACATTCAGTACTTC.

The V call is TRBV4-1, the J call TRBJ2-5; D gene unclear. The end of the DNA fits TRBJ2-7 better, so the J call may be wrong. The germline CDR1 and CDR2 sequences are MGHRA and YSYEKL. This CDR3 spans 17 amino acids. The CDR3 protein is CASSQDEGKSHPYEQYF. In DNA, the CDR3 is TGCGCCAGCAGCCAAGATGAAGGGAAATCCCACCCTTACGAGCAGTACTTC.